This T cell receptor (beta chain) derives from a study of stem cell transplantation in POMP-related autoinflammatory disease. Study context: Impaired MHC class I-dependent CD8+ differentiation was hypothesized from defective thymoproteasomes.

TCRdb's copy holds only in-frame clones and misses some; the assay was immunoSEQ multiplex PCR. This table holds roughly 8,500 clones, roughly 90% found once. General study points: PRAID patients trended toward lower TRB diversity and higher clonality in all analyzed T-cell subsets. Patients with PRAID showed a restricted number of unique TRB V-J gene pairings.

PRAID featured immunodeficiency plus autoinflammation. The CDR3 loop spans 13 amino acids. CDR1 PRHDT and CDR2 FYEKMQ come from the germline V gene (reference sequence). Trimming removed 5 bases at V and 3 bases at J, with 11 bases between. Regarding this clone: Its antigen is currently unknown.

The chain is built from TRBV13 and TRBJ2-7; no clear D gene. The sequence was obtained from a human donor with POMP-related autoinflammation and immune dysregulation (PRAID). This material consisted of CD8+ T cells from PBMCs, taken before stem cell transplantation. DNA for the CDR3: TGTGCCAGCAGCCAAAATGACAACTACGAGCAGTACTTC. The encoded protein is CASSQNDNYEQYF.